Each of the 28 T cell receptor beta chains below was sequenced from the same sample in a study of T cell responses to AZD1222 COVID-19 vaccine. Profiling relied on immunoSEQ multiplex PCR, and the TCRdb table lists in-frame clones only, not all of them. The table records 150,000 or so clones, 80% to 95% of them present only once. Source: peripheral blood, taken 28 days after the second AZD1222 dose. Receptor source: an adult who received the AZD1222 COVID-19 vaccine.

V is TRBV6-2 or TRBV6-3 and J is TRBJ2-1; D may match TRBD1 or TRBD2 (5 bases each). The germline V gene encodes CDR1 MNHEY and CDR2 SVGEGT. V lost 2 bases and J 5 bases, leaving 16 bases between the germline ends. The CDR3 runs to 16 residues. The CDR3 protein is CASSYPRGVRDNEQFF. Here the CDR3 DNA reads TGTGCCAGCAGTTACCCGAGGGGTGTGAGGGACAATGAGCAGTTCTTC.

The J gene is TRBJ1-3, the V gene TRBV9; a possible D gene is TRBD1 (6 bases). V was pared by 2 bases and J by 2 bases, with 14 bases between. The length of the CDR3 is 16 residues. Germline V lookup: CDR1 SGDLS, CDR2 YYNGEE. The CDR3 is CASSVDRYPAGNTIYF. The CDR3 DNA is TGTGCCAGCAGCGTCGACAGGTACCCAGCTGGAAACACCATATATTTT.

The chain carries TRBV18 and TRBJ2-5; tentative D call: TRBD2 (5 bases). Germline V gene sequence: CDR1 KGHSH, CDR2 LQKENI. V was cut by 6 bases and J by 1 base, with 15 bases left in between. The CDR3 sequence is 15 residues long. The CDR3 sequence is CASSLRSGFQETQYF. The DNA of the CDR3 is TGTGCCAGCTCCCTACGAAGCGGATTCCAAGAGACCCAGTACTTC.

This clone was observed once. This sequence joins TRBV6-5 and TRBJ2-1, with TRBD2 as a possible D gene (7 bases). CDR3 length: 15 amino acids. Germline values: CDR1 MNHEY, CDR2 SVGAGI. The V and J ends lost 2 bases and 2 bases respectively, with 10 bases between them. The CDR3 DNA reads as TGTGCCAGCAGTTACGGGGGGGGGCCCTACAATGAGCAGTTCTTC. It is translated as CASSYGGGPYNEQFF.

CDR3 in DNA: TGCGCCAGCAGCTCCACCGGGACAGGGGGGTCGTACTATGGCTACACCTTC. It translates to CASSSTGTGGSYYGYTF. The rearrangement uses TRBV5-1 and TRBJ1-2; 11 nucleotides line up with TRBD1. Germline V gives CDR1 SGHRS, CDR2 YFSETQ. The trim removed 3 bases at V and 3 bases at J, leaving 10 bases unmatched. The CDR3 spans 17 residues.

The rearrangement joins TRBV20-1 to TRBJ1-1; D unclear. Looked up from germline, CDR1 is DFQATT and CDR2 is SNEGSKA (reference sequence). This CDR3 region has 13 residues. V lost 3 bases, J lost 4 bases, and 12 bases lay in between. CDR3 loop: CSASPGSGTEAFF. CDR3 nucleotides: TGCAGTGCTAGTCCCGGGTCGGGCACTGAAGCTTTCTTT.

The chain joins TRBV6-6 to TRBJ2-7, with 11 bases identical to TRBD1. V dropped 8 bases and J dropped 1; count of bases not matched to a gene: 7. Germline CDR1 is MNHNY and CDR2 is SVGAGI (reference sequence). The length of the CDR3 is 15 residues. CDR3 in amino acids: CASRTGGARSYEQYF. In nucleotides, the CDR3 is TGTGCCAGCCGGACAGGGGGCGCGAGATCCTACGAGCAGTACTTC.

CDR3 protein: CASSIRPNYGYTF. CDR3 nucleotides: TGTGCCAGTAGTATCCGACCAAACTATGGCTACACCTTC. The chain couples TRBV19 to TRBJ1-2; D gene uncertain. CDR1 LNHDA and CDR2 SQIVND come from the germline V gene (reference sequence). CDR3 length equals 13 residues. Trimming left V 3 bases short and J 2 bases short, with 7 bases between.

CDR3 loop: CASSATGGYGYTF. CDR3 coding DNA: TGTGCCAGCAGCGCGACAGGGGGCTATGGCTACACCTTC. The chain carries TRBV6-6 and TRBJ1-2; 9 nucleotides line up with TRBD1. The CDR3 runs to 13 residues. V dropped 6 bases and J dropped 4; count of bases not matched to a gene: 3. Germline lookup yields CDR1 MNHNY and CDR2 SVGAGI (reference sequence).

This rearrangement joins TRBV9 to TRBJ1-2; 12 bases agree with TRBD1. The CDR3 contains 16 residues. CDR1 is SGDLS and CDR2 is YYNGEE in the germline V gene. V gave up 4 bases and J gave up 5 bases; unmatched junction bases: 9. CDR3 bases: TGTGCCAGCAGCTTACCCGGGACAGGGGGCGGGTATGGCTACACCTTC. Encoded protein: CASSLPGTGGGYGYTF. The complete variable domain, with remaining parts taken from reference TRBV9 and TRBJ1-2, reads DSGVTQTPKHLITATGQRVTLRCSPRSGDLSVYWYQQSLDQGLQFLIQYYNGEERAKGNILERFSAQQFPDLHSELNLSSLELGDSALYFCASSLPGTGGGYGYTFGSGTRLTVV.

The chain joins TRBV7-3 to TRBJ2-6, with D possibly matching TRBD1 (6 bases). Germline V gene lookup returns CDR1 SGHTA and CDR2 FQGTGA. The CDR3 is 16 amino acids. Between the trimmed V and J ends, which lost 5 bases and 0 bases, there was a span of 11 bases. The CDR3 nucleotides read TGTGCCAGCAGCAAGGACAGTTTCTCTGGGGCCAACGTCCTGACTTTC. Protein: CASSKDSFSGANVLTF.

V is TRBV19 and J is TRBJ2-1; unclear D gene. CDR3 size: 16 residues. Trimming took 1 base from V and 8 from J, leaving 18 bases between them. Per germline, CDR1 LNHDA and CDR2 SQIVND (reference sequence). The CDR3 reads CASSIVGRTLPHEQFF. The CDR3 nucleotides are TGTGCCAGTAGTATAGTTGGCAGGACCCTCCCGCATGAGCAGTTCTTC.

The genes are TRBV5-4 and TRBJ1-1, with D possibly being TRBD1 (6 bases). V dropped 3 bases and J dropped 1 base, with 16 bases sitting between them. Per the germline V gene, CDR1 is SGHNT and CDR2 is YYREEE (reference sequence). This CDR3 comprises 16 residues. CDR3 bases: TGTGCCAGCAGCTCCGGGGGCGGACATGCGAACACTGAAGCTTTCTTT. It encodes CASSSGGGHANTEAFF.

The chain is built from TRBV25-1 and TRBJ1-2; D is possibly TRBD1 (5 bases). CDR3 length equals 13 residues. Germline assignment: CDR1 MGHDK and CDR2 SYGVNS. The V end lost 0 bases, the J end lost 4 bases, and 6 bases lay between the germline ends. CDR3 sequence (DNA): TGTGCCAGCAGTGAATATAGGGGCTATGGCTACACCTTC. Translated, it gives CASSEYRGYGYTF.

The CDR3 here is CASTTLGPKQYF. CDR3 bases: TGTGCCAGCACTACCCTTGGACCCAAACAGTACTTC. This chain joins TRBV2 and TRBJ2-7, with D unresolved. The length of the CDR3 is 12 residues. V was trimmed by 7 bases and J by 10 bases, leaving 17 bases between them. Germline V gives CDR1 SNHLY, CDR2 FYNNEI.

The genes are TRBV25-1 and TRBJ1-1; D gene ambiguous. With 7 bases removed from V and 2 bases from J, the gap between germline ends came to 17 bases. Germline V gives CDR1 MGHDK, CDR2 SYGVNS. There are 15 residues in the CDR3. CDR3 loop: CASTLGNGINTEAFF. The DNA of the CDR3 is TGTGCCAGCACCCTCGGTAACGGAATAAACACTGAAGCTTTCTTT.

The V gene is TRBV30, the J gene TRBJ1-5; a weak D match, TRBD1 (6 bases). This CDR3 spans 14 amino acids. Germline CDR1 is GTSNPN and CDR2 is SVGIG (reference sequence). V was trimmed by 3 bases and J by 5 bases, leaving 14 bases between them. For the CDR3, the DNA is TGTGCCTGGAGGAGGGGGGGGCAGGATCAGCCCCAGCATTTT. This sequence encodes CAWRRGGQDQPQHF.

The CDR3 nucleotides read TGTGCCATCAGTGGGCAGCCCGGGGAGCTGTTTTTT. It translates to CAISGQPGELFF. The rearrangement joins TRBV10-3 to TRBJ2-2, with D unresolved. The CDR3 has 12 amino acids. Looked up from germline, CDR1 is ENHRY and CDR2 is SYGVKD. V lost 4 bases and J 6 bases, leaving 6 bases between the germline ends.

The CDR3 DNA reads TGTGCCAGTAGTGGGACAGTCTACGAGCAGTACTTC. This sequence encodes CASSGTVYEQYF. The rearrangement joins TRBV19 to TRBJ2-7; 7 bases line up with TRBD1. This CDR3 comprises 12 residues. The ends lost 5 bases at V and 3 bases at J; junction bases unmatched: 1. Germline V gene sequence: CDR1 LNHDA, CDR2 SQIVND (reference sequence).

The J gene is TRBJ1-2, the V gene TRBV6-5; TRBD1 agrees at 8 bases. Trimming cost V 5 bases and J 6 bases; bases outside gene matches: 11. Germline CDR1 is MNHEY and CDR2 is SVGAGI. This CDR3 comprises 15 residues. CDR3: CASSPNDRGGDGYTF. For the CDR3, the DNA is TGTGCCAGCAGTCCGAACGACAGGGGAGGGGATGGCTACACCTTC.

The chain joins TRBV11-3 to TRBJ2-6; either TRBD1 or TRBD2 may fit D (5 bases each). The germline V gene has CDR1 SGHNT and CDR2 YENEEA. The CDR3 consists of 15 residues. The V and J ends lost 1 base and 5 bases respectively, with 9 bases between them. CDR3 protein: CASSLGGPRANVLTF. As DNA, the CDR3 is TGTGCCAGCAGCTTAGGGGGACCCAGGGCCAACGTCCTGACTTTC.

The DNA for the CDR3 is TGTGCCAGCAGTTACAGGGCGGGACAAAACTACGAGCAGTACTTC. Translated: CASSYRAGQNYEQYF. The chain is built from TRBV6-6 and TRBJ2-7; either TRBD1 or TRBD2 may fit D (6 bases each). The CDR3 consists of 15 residues. V lost 2 bases and J lost 3, with 14 bases in between. Germline CDR1 MNHNY, CDR2 SVGAGI (reference sequence).

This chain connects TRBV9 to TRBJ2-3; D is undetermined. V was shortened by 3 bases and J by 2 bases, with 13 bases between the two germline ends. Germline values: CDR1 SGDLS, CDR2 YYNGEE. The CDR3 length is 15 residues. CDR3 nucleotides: TGTGCCAGCAGCGACAGTCCCCTGAACACAGATACGCAGTATTTT. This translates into CASSDSPLNTDTQYF.

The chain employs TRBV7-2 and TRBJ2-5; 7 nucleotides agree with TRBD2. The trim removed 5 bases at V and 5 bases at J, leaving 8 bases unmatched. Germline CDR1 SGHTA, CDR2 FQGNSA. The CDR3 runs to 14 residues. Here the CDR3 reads CASSTRTSGETQYF. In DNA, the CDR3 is TGTGCCAGCAGCACCAGGACTAGTGGGGAGACCCAGTACTTC.

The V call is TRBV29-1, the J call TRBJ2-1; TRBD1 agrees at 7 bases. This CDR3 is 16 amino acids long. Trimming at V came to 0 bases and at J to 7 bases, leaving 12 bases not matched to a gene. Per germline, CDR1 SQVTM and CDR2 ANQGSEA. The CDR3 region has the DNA TGCAGCGTTGAAGATGGGGGACAGTACCGCCGGAATGAGCAGTTCTTC. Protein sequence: CSVEDGGQYRRNEQFF.

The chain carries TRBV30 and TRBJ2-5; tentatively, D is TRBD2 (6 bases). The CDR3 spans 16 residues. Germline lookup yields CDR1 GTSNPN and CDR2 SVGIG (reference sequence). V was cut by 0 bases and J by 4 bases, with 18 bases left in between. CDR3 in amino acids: CAWSVPRGRAGETQYF. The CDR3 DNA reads TGTGCCTGGAGTGTACCGCGGGGCAGGGCCGGAGAGACCCAGTACTTC.

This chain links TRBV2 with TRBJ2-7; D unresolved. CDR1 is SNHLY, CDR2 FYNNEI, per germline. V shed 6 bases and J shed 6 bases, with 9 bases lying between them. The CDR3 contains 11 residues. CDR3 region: CASRSQSEQYF. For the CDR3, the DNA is TGTGCCAGCAGATCGCAAAGCGAGCAGTACTTC.

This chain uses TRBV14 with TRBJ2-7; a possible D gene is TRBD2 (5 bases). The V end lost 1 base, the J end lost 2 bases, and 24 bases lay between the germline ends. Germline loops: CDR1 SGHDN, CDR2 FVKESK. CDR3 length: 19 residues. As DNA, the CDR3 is TGTGCCAGCAGCCAAGGGGATCTACTAACCGGACCCGGGGCCTACGAGCAGTACTTC. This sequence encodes CASSQGDLLTGPGAYEQYF.